This T cell receptor beta chain was found in a study of cytomegalovirus exposure and HLA in healthy donors. The primer mix had 60 Vbeta and 13 Jbeta primers. Here immunoSEQ multiplex PCR was the method, and the copy in TCRdb shows in-frame clones only, minus some. The top ten hold 0.098% of the sample, which has 190,000 or so clones, over 75% seen once. This CDR3 contains 10 residues. Trimming shortened V by 9 bases and J by 5 bases, and 6 bases separated the two germline ends. The V gene's germline CDR1 is SGHRS and CDR2 YFSETQ. This TCR derives from a boy under 10 years old in good health and CMV-seronegative. Sequences were obtained from PBMCs. V and J are TRBV5-1 and TRBJ1-5; no reliable D call. The CDR3: CATLYQPQHF. The CDR3 coding sequence is TGCGCCACCCTGTATCAGCCCCAGCATTTT.